This TCR beta chain derives from a study of shared clonotypes between healthy human individuals. The CDR3 contains 15 residues. Germline V gene data show CDR1 as SGDLS and CDR2 as YYNGEE. Trimming removed 7 bases from V and 0 bases from J, with 14 bases in between. Method: immunoSEQ multiplex PCR; TCRdb's copy keeps in-frame clones and lacks some. Of around 1.5 million clones in the sample, around 98% were seen once. Sequencing used naive CD4+ T cells sorted from blood. Subset described: CD45RA+ positively selected. The gene calls are TRBV9 and TRBJ2-1, with D perhaps TRBD1 (6 bases). The sequence derives from a man aged 25 to 40 in good health. CDR3 nucleotide sequence: TGTGCCAGCGGGGGCGGGTCAAGCTCCTACAATGAGCAGTTCTTC. Protein sequence: CASGGGSSSYNEQFF.